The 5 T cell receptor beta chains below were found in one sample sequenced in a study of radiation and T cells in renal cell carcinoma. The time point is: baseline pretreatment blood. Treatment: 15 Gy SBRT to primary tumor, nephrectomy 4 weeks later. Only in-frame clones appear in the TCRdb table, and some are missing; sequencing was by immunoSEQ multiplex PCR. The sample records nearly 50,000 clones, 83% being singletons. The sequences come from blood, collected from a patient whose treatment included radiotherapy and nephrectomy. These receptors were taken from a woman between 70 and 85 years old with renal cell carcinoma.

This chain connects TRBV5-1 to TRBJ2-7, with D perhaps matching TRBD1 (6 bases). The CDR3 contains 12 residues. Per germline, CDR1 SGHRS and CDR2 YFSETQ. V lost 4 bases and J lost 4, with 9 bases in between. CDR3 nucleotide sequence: TGCGCCAGCAGCATACAGGGATACGAGCAGTACTTC. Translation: CASSIQGYEQYF.

Here the CDR3 reads CSVEGRKRDEQFF. CDR3 DNA: TGCAGCGTTGAAGGGCGGAAGCGGGATGAGCAGTTCTTC. The chain combines TRBV29-1 with TRBJ2-1; the D gene is possibly TRBD2 (6 bases). V lost 1 base to trimming and J lost 8 bases, with 12 bases between them. The germline V gene has CDR1 SQVTM and CDR2 ANQGSEA. This CDR3 is 13 amino acids long.

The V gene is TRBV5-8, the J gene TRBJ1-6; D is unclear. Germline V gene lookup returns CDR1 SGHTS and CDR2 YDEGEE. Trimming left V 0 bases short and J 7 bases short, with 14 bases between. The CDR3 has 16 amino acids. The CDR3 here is CASSLVATPANSPLHF. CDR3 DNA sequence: TGTGCCAGCAGCTTGGTGGCAACCCCAGCGAATTCACCCCTCCACTTT.

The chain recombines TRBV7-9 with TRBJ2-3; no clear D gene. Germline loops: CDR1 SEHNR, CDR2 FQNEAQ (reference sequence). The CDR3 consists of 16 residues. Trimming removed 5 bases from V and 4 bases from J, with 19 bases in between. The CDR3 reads CASSLRSPQPPDTQYF. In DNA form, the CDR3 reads TGTGCCAGCAGCCTACGGTCCCCTCAACCCCCAGATACGCAGTATTTT. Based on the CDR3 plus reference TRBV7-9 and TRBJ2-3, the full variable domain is DTGVSQNPRHKITKRGQNVTFRCDPISEHNRLYWYRQTLGQGPEFLTYFQNEAQLEKSRLLSDRFSAERPKGSFSTLEIQRTEQGDSAMYLCASSLRSPQPPDTQYFGPGTRLTVL.

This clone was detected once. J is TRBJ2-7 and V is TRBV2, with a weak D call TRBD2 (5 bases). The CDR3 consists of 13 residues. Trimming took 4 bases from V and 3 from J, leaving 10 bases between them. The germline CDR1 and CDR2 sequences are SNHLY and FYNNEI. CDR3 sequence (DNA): TGTGCCAGCAGTGCCGGGATCGACTACGAGCAGTACTTC. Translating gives CASSAGIDYEQYF.